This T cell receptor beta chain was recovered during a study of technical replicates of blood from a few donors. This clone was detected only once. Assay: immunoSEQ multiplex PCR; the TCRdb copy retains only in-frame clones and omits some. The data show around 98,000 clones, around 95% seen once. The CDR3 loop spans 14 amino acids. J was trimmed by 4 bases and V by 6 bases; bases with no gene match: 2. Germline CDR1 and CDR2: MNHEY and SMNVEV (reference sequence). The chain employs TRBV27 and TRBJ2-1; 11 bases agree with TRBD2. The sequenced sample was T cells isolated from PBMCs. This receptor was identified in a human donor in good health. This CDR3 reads CASRRTSGYNEQFF. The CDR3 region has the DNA TGTGCCAGCAGGAGGACTAGCGGGTACAATGAGCAGTTCTTC.